The entry that follows covers one T cell receptor (beta chain) sequence. Antigen specificity is unknown. This sample was taken from a study of OX40 agonist ivuxolimab in advanced cancers. Study background: Every patient in dose escalation had hepatocellular carcinoma, melanoma, renal cell or head and neck cancer. Under the entry rules, prior anti-PD-1, anti-PD-L1 or anti-CTLA-4 therapy was allowed, and 40% had some.

Study conclusions and caveats: Normalized expansion of T-cell clones was also low for some nonresponders.

The method was immunoSEQ multiplex PCR; TCRdb's version includes in-frame clones alone and lacks a portion of them. The sample lists fewer than 55,000 clones; 80% to 90% were seen once. Samples were taken at baseline and on day 1 of cycles 4 and 7. V lost 7 bases and J lost 5; bases outside the gene matches: 7. CDR1 is MGHDK and CDR2 is SYGVNS in the germline V gene. This CDR3 contains 13 residues. Source: CD4+ or CD8+ T cells sorted from blood, taken in a trial of the OX40 agonist ivuxolimab. This TCR came from an adult with an advanced solid tumor such as melanoma, head and neck, liver or kidney cancer. This chain joins TRBV25-1 and TRBJ2-5, with 7 positions matching TRBD2. For the CDR3, the DNA is TGTGCCAGCAACCGACTAGCAGGCGAGACCCAGTACTTC. Translating it yields CASNRLAGETQYF.